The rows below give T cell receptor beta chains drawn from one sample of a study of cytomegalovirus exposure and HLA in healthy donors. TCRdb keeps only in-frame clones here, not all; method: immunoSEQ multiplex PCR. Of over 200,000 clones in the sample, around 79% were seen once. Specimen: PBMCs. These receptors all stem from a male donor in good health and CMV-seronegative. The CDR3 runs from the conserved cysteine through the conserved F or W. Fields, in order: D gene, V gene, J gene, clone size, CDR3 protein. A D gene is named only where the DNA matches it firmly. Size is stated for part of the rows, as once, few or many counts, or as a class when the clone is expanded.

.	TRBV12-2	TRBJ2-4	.	CASRFRPPEPVAKNIQYF
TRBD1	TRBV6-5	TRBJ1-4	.	CASSALTGESEKLFF
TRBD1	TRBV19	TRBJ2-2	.	CASSHRQGAPNTGELFF
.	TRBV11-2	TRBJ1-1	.	CASSTRQFEAFF
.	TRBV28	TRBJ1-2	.	CASSWIPGAKGYTF
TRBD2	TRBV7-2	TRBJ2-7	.	CASSPRGTSGSLYEQYF
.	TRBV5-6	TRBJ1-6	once	CASSFNRLNSPLHF
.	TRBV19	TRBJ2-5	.	CASTRGGGGETQYF
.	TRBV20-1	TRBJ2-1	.	CSADLHNEQFF
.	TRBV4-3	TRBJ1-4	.	CASSRLYRERNEKLFF
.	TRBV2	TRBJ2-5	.	CASSEEFRPQYF
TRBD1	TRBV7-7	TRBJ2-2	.	CASSLAPGQGNTGELFF
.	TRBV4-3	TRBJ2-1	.	CASSQGVPGLWQFF
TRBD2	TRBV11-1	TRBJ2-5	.	CASSLGRRGGLETQYF
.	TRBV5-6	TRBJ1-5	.	CASGSGRNQPQHF
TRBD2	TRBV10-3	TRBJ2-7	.	CAISPYLAGGHSYEQYF
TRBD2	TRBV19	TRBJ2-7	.	CASRLGTSGGYEQYF
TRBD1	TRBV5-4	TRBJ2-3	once	CASSLKQGDTDTQYF
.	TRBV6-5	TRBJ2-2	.	CASSYRQMPNTGELFF
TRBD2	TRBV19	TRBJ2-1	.	CASSLGLAGIYNEQFF
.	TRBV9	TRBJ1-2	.	CASSVGGPNYGYTF
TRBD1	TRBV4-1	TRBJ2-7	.	CASSLSPGQGIEQYF
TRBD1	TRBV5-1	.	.	CASRDRDRPYEQYF
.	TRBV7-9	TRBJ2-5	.	CASSSSYREKETQYF
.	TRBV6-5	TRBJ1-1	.	CASSYSIRRGNTEAFF
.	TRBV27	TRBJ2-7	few	CASSSPGQSYEQYF
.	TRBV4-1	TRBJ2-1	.	CASSTKIFQGTTYNEQFF
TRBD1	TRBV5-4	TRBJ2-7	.	CASSPDRWGRGQYF
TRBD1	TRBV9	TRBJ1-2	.	CASSLRTGGNYGYTF
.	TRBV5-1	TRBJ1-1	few	CASSLDRVVNTEAFF
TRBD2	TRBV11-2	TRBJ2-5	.	CASSLRGGALETQYF
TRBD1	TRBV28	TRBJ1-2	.	CASKLPTGVYGYTF
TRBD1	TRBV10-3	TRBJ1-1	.	CAISRQGSLNTEAFF
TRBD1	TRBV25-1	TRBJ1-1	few	CATQPGTGGGETEAFF
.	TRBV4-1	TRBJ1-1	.	CASSPGGARGNRIAFF
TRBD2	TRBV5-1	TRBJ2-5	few	CASSHGLAGGEETQYF
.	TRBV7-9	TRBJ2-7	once	CASSSQGRGYEQYF
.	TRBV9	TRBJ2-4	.	CASSASGYGIQYF
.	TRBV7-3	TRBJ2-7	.	CASSLWASYEQYF
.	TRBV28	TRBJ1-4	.	CASSLYREPNEKLFF
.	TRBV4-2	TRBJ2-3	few	CASSQDGSRTDTQYF
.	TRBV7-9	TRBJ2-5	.	CASSLDRFRGVETQYF
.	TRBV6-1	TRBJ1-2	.	CASSEDLTLFGYGYTF
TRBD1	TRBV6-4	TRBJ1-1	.	CASSETDRGYTEAFF